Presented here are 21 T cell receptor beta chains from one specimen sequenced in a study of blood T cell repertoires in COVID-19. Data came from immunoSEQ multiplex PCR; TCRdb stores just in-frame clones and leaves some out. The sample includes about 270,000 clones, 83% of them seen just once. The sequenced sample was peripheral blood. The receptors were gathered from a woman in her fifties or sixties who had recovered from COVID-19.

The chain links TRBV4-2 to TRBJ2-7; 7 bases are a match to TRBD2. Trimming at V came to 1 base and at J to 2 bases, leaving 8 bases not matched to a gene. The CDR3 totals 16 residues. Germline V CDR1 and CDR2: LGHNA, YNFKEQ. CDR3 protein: CASSQAWGEGPYEQYF. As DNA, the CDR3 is TGTGCCAGCAGCCAAGCTTGGGGGGAGGGTCCCTACGAGCAGTACTTC.

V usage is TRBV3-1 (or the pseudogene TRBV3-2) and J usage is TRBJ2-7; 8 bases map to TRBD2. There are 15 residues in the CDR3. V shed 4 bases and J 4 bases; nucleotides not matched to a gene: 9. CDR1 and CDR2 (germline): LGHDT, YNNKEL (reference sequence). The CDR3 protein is CASSLRGSGAYEQYF. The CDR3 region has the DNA TGTGCCAGCAGCCTCCGGGGTAGCGGGGCGTACGAGCAGTACTTC.

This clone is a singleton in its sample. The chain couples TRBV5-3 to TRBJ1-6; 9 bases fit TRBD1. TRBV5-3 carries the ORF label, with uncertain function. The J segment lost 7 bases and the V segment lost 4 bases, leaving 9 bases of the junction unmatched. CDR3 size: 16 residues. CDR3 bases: TGTGCCAGAAGCACTACTGCCGGGACAGGGAATTCACCCCTCCACTTT. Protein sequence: CARSTTAGTGNSPLHF.

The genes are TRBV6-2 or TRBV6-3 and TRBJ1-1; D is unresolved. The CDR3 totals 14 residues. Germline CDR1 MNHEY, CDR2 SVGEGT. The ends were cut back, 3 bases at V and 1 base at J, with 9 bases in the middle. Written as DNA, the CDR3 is TGTGCCAGCAGTTATTTTCCAGGGAACACTGAAGCTTTCTTT. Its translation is CASSYFPGNTEAFF.

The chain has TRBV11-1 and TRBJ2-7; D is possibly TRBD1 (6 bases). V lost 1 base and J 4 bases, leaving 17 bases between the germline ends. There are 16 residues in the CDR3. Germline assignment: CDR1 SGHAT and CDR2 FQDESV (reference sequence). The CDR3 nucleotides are TGTGCCAGCAGCTTAGTGCCGACAGGTCTAGGATACGAGCAGTACTTC. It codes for CASSLVPTGLGYEQYF.

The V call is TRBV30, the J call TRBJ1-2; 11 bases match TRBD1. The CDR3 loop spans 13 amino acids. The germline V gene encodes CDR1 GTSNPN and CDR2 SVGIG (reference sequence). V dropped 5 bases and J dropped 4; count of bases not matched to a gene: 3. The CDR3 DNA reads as TGTGCCTGGCGGACAGGGGGCATCTATGGCTACACCTTC. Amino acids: CAWRTGGIYGYTF.

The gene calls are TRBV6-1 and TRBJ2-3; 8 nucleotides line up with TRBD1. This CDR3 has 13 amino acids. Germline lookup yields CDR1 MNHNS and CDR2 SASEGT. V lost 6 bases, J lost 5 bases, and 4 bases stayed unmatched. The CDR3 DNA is TGTGCCAGCAGGCAGGGGGCGGGAGATACGCAGTATTTT. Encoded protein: CASRQGAGDTQYF.

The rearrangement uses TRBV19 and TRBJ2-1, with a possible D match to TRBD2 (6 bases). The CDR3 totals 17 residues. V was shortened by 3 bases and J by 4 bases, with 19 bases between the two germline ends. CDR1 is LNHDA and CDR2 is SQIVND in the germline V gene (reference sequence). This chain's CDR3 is CASSMDTVGGRYNEQFF. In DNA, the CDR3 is TGTGCCAGTAGTATGGACACAGTGGGAGGAAGGTACAATGAGCAGTTCTTC. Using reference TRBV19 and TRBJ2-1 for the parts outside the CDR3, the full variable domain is DGGITQSPKYLFRKEGQNVTLSCEQNLNHDAMYWYRQDPGQGLRLIYYSQIVNDFQKGDIAEGYSVSREKKESFPLTVTSAQKNPTAFYLCASSMDTVGGRYNEQFFGPGTRLTVL.

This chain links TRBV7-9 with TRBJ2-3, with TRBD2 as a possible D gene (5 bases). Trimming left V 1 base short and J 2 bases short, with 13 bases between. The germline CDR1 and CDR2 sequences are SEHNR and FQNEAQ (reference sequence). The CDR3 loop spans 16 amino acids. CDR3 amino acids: CASSLGTPAPTDTQYF. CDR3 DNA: TGTGCCAGCAGCTTAGGGACTCCGGCGCCCACAGATACGCAGTATTTT.

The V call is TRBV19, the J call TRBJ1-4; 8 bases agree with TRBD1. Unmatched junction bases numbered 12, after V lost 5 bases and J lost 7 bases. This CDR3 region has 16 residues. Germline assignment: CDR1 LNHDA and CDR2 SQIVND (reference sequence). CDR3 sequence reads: CASSSPFDRGFEKLFF. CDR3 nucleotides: TGTGCCAGTAGTTCGCCTTTCGACAGGGGCTTTGAAAAACTGTTTTTT. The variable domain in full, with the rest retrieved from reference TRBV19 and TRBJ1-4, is DGGITQSPKYLFRKEGQNVTLSCEQNLNHDAMYWYRQDPGQGLRLIYYSQIVNDFQKGDIAEGYSVSREKKESFPLTVTSAQKNPTAFYLCASSSPFDRGFEKLFFGSGTQLSVL.

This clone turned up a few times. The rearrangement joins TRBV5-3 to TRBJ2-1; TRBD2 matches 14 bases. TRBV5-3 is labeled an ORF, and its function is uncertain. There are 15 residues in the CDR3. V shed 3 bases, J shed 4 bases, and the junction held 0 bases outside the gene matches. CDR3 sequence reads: CARSWTSGRYNEQFF. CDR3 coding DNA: TGTGCCAGAAGCTGGACTAGCGGGAGGTACAATGAGCAGTTCTTC.

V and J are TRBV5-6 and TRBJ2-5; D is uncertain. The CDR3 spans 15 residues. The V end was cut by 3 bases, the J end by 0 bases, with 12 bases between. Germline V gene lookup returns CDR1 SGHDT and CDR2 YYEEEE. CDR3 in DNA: TGTGCCAGCAGCTCCCTAAACAGCTACCAAGAGACCCAGTACTTC. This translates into CASSSLNSYQETQYF. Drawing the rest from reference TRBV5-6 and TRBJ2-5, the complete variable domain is DAGVTQSPTHLIKTRGQQVTLRCSPKSGHDTVSWYQQALGQGPQFIFQYYEEEERQRGNFPDRFSGHQFPNYSSELNVNALLLGDSALYLCASSSLNSYQETQYFGPGTRLLVL.

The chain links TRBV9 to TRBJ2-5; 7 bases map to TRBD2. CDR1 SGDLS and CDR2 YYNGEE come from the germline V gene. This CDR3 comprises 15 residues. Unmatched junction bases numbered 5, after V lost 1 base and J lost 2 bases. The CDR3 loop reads CASSVFGGRQETQYF. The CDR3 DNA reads TGTGCCAGCAGCGTATTCGGGGGGAGACAAGAGACCCAGTACTTC.

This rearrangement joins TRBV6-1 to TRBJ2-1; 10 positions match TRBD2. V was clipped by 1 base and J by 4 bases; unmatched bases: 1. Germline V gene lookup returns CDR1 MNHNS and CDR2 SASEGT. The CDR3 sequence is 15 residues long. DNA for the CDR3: TGTGCCAGCAGTGAAGTGACTAGCGGGTACAATGAGCAGTTCTTC. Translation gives CASSEVTSGYNEQFF.

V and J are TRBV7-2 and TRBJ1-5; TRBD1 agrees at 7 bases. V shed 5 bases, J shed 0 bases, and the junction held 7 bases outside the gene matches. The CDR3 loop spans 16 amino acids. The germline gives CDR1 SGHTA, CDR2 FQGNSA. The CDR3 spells CASSTQTGVSNQPQHF. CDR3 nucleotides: TGTGCCAGCAGCACCCAAACAGGGGTTAGCAATCAGCCCCAGCATTTT.

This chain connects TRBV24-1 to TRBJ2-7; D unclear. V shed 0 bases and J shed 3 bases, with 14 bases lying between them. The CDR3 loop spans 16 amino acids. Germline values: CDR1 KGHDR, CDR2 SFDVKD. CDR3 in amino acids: CATSDLRRLLVYEQYF. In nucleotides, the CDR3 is TGTGCCACCAGTGATTTGAGGCGGCTTCTAGTCTACGAGCAGTACTTC.

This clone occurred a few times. The CDR3 region is CASRPSANYGYTF. Here the CDR3 DNA reads TGTGCCAGCAGGCCCAGCGCTAACTATGGCTACACCTTC. The chain has TRBV27 and TRBJ1-2; unclear D gene. Germline V gives CDR1 MNHEY, CDR2 SMNVEV (reference sequence). V lost 6 bases and J lost 0, with 8 bases in between. The CDR3 contains 13 residues.

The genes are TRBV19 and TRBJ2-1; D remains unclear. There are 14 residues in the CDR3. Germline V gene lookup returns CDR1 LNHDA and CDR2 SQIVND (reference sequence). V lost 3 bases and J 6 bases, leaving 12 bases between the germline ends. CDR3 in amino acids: CASSMVHRINEQFF. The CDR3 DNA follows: TGTGCCAGTAGTATGGTACACCGTATCAATGAGCAGTTCTTC. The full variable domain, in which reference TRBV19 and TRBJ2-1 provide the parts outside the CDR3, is DGGITQSPKYLFRKEGQNVTLSCEQNLNHDAMYWYRQDPGQGLRLIYYSQIVNDFQKGDIAEGYSVSREKKESFPLTVTSAQKNPTAFYLCASSMVHRINEQFFGPGTRLTVL.

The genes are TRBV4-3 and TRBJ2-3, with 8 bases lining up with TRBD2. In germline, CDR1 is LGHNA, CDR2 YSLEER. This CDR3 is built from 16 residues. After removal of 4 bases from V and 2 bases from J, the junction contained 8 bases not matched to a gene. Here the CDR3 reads CASSPDWTSPTDTQYF. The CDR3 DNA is TGCGCCAGCAGCCCCGACTGGACTAGCCCCACAGATACGCAGTATTTT.

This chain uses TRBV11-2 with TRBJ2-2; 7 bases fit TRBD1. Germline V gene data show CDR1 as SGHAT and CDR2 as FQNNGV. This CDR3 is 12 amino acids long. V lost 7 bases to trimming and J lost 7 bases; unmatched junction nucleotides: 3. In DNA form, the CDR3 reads TGTGCCAGCAACACAGGGGTCGGGGAGCTGTTTTTT. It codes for CASNTGVGELFF.

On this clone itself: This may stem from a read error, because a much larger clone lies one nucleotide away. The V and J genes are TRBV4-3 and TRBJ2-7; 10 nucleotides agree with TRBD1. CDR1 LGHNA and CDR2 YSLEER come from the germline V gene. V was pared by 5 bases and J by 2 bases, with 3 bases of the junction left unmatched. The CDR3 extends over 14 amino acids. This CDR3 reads CASSSGTGAYEQYF. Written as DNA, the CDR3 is TGCGCCAGCAGCTCCGGGACAGGGGCCTACGAGCAGTACTTC.